The T cell receptor beta chain under discussion was sequenced for a study of shared clonotypes between healthy human individuals. Overall study context: Donors had three CD4 naive, three CD4 memory, two CD8 naive and one CD8 memory plate apiece. General observations from the study: What limited the represented genetic and exposure-history diversity was the small number of donors. As a rule, naive subsets had a larger estimated richness than memory subsets. Depth was large, yet rarefaction showed that sorted-subset sequencing was incomplete.

Only CD45RO-negative cells positively selected for CCR7 counted as naive CD8 cells, so terminally differentiated effector memory CD45RA+ cells were excluded. Assay used: immunoSEQ multiplex PCR; TCRdb lists only in-frame clones, some missing. This repertoire shows roughly 2 million clones, approximately 94% found once; its top ten account for 1.1%. Of note for this clone: Its specificity is unknown.

Specimen: naive CD8+ T cells sorted from blood. This TCR came from a young man in good health.

Written as DNA, the CDR3 is TGTGCCAGCACTTTACACGAAGAGCCTGGAAACACCATATATTTT. The encoded protein is CASTLHEEPGNTIYF. The rearrangement links TRBV2 to TRBJ1-3; D remains unclear. This CDR3 comprises 15 residues. The V and J ends lost 7 bases and 2 bases respectively, with 15 bases between them. CDR1 is SNHLY and CDR2 is FYNNEI in the germline V gene.